The present entry profiles one T cell receptor (beta chain) with its context. The antigen remains undetermined. Germline V gives CDR1 SGHNT, CDR2 YENEEA. Trimming took 0 bases from V and 0 from J, leaving 12 bases between them. This CDR3 is 17 amino acids long. This entry is derived from a study of cytomegalovirus exposure and HLA in healthy donors. Study results and limitations: The later analysis indicated that the majority of CMV-associated TCR beta chains appeared HLA-restricted. Near-uniform donor sequencing depth was presumed by presence/absence analyses.

The PCR used 60 Vbeta and 13 Jbeta primers. Profiled with immunoSEQ multiplex PCR; TCRdb holds only in-frame clones, not every one. This table has roughly 78,000 clones, 60% to 70% appearing once. The sequencing input was PBMCs. This clonotype was obtained from a man younger than 45 in good health and CMV-seropositive. The rearrangement links TRBV11-3 to TRBJ2-1, with a weak D call TRBD2 (5 bases). CDR3 amino acids: CASSLEGLGSSYNEQFF. In nucleotides, the CDR3 is TGTGCCAGCAGCTTAGAGGGGTTGGGGAGCTCCTACAATGAGCAGTTCTTC.